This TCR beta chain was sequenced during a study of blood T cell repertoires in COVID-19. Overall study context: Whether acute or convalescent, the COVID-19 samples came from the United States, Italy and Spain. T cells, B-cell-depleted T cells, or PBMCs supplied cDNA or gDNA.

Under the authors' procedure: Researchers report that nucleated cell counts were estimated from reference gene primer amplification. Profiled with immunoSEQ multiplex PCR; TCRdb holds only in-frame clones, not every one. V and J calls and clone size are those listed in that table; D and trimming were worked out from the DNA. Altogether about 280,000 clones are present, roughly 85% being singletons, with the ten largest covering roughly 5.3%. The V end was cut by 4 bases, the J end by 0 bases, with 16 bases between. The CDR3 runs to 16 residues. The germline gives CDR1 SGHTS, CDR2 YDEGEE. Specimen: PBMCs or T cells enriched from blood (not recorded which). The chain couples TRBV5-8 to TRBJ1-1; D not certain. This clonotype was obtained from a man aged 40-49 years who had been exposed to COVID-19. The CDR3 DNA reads TGTGCCAGCAGCGCGACATACTGGGTTGTGAACACTGAAGCTTTCTTT. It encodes CASSATYWVVNTEAFF.